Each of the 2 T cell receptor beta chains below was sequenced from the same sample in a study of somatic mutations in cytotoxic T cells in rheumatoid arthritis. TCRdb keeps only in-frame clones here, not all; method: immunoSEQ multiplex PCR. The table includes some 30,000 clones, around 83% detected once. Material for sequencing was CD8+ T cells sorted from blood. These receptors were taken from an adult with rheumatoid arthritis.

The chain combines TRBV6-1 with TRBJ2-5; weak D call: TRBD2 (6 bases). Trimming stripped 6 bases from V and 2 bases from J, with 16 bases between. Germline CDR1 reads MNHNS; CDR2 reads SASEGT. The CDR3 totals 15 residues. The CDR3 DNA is TGTGCCAGCAGCCCCGGGGACTTTTTTCAAGAGACCCAGTACTTC. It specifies CASSPGDFFQETQYF.

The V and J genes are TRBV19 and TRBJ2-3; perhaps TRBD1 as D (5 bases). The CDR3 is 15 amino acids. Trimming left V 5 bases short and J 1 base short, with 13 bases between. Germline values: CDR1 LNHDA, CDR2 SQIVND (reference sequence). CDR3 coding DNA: TGTGCCAGTAGTGACTCCAGGGTCGGCACAGATACGCAGTATTTT. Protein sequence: CASSDSRVGTDTQYF.